This T cell receptor (beta chain) came from a study of T cell repertoires in ileal Crohn's disease. Across the study: About half of patients got postoperative therapy: under twelve thiopurines, 18 anti-TNF. Study-level findings and limits: Sorted CD8 T cells held more high-frequency clones than CD4. All patients with clonality above 26.8% had endoscopic recurrence. Clonal expansions were more frequent in active smokers than non-smokers at surgery.

Measured with immunoSEQ multiplex PCR; TCRdb has only the in-frame clones, and not every one. The table lists roughly 4,500 clones, 65% to 85% of them singletons. A few counts support this clone. Its antigen remains unknown. Time point specified: neoterminal ileum biopsy at postoperative endoscopy, about 6 months after surgery. This TCR was sampled from an adult with Crohn's disease. Material for sequencing was ileal tissue.

The chain's CDR3 is CASSLWGRTNEKLFF. DNA for the CDR3: TGTGCCAGCAGCTTGTGGGGGAGAACTAATGAAAAACTGTTTTTT. This sequence joins TRBV7-3 and TRBJ1-4; possibly TRBD1 for D (5 bases). V lost 3 bases and J 1 base, leaving 9 bases between the germline ends. Germline lookup yields CDR1 SGHTA and CDR2 FQGTGA. This CDR3 is built from 15 residues.